The rows below give T cell receptor beta chains drawn from one sample of a study of blood T cell repertoires in COVID-19. Profiling relied on immunoSEQ multiplex PCR, and the TCRdb table lists in-frame clones only, not all of them. This sample has some 100,000 clones, with about nine tenths found just once. Sequencing was performed on peripheral blood. Receptor source: a man aged 45-65 years with acute or convalescent COVID-19. CDR3s include the opening cysteine and the closing phenylalanine or tryptophan. Fields, in order: clone size, D gene, J gene, V gene, CDR3 length, CDR3 protein, CDR3 DNA. A D gene is named only where the DNA matches it firmly. Size values are once, few and many counts, or a class for expanded clones, and some rows have none.

size: once; D: TRBD1; J: TRBJ1-1; V: TRBV9; length: 16; CDR3: CASSAGGTGKDTEAFF; DNA: TGTGCCAGCAGCGCCGGGGGGACAGGGAAAGACACTGAAGCTTTCTTT
size: NA; D: TRBD1; J: TRBJ2-1; V: TRBV3-1/TRBV3-2; length: 16; CDR3: CASSFPGQGLSNEQFF; DNA: TGTGCCAGCAGCTTCCCGGGACAGGGTTTATCTAATGAGCAGTTCTTC
size: NA; D: TRBD1; J: TRBJ2-6; V: TRBV18; length: 17; CDR3: CASSRAGGRSGANVLTF; DNA: TGTGCCAGCTCACGGGCAGGGGGACGCTCTGGGGCCAACGTCCTGACTTTC
size: NA; D: TRBD1; J: TRBJ2-7; V: TRBV5-1; length: 16; CDR3: CASSLVARTGAYEQYF; DNA: TGCGCCAGCAGCTTGGTCGCCCGGACAGGGGCCTACGAGCAGTACTTC
size: once; D: NA; J: TRBJ2-3; V: TRBV9; length: 12; CDR3: CASSATGNTQYF; DNA: TGTGCCAGCAGCGCGACAGGAAATACGCAGTATTTT
size: few; D: NA; J: TRBJ2-5; V: TRBV12-3/TRBV12-4; length: 11; CDR3: CASSPRETQYF; DNA: TGTGCCAGCAGCCCTAGGGAGACCCAGTACTTC
size: NA; D: TRBD1; J: TRBJ2-1; V: TRBV7-3; length: 14; CDR3: CASSPQGAGNEQFF; DNA: TGTGCCAGCAGCCCACAGGGGGCGGGCAATGAGCAGTTCTTC
size: NA; D: TRBD2; J: TRBJ2-5; V: TRBV20-1; length: 14; CDR3: CSASSGRGSETQYF; DNA: TGCAGTGCTAGTAGCGGGAGGGGATCAGAGACCCAGTACTTC
size: NA; D: TRBD1; J: TRBJ1-1; V: TRBV29-1; length: 13; CDR3: CSAGGWVNTEAFF; DNA: TGCAGCGCAGGGGGCTGGGTGAACACTGAAGCTTTCTTT
size: NA; D: NA; J: TRBJ1-5; V: TRBV15; length: 16; CDR3: CATSSHGGFGNQPQHF; DNA: TGTGCCACCAGCAGCCATGGAGGGTTCGGCAATCAGCCCCAGCATTTT
size: NA; D: TRBD2; J: TRBJ2-7; V: TRBV7-2; length: 15; CDR3: CASSFLADNTYEQYF; DNA: TGTGCCAGCAGCTTTCTAGCGGACAACACCTACGAGCAGTACTTC
size: NA; D: NA; J: TRBJ1-5; V: TRBV19; length: 16; CDR3: CASSIWAPGSSQPQHF; DNA: TGTGCCAGTAGTATTTGGGCCCCAGGGTCCAGTCAGCCCCAGCATTTT
size: NA; D: TRBD1; J: TRBJ1-3; V: TRBV25-1; length: 15; CDR3: CASSGDRASGNTIYF; DNA: TGTGCCAGCAGTGGGGACAGGGCCTCTGGAAACACCATATATTTT
size: NA; D: TRBD2; J: TRBJ2-3; V: TRBV10-1; length: 15; CDR3: CASSGQGLAGDTQYF; DNA: TGCGCCAGCAGTGGCCAGGGACTAGCGGGAGATACGCAGTATTTT
size: NA; D: TRBD1; J: TRBJ2-5; V: TRBV24-1; length: 16; CDR3: CATSDVDRVLGETQYF; DNA: TGTGCCACCAGTGATGTGGACAGGGTCCTGGGGGAGACCCAGTACTTC
size: NA; D: TRBD1; J: TRBJ1-2; V: TRBV27; length: 13; CDR3: CATRDSEFYGYTF; DNA: TGTGCCACTCGGGACAGTGAATTCTATGGCTACACCTTC
size: NA; D: TRBD2; J: TRBJ2-1; V: TRBV18; length: 21; CDR3: CASSPLPGTSGRPFDADEQFF; DNA: TGTGCCAGCTCACCACTTCCGGGGACTAGCGGGAGGCCCTTTGATGCGGATGAGCAGTTCTTC
size: NA; D: NA; J: TRBJ2-1; V: TRBV7-8; length: 12; CDR3: CASSLFGDEQFF; DNA: TGTGCCAGCAGCTTGTTCGGTGATGAGCAGTTCTTC
size: few; D: NA; J: TRBJ2-1; V: TRBV7-9; length: 15; CDR3: CASSPGQGLDNEQFF; DNA: TGTGCCAGCAGCCCGGGGCAGGGGCTGGACAATGAGCAGTTCTTC
size: once; D: NA; J: TRBJ1-5; V: TRBV5-1; length: 14; CDR3: CASSLTSSNQPQHF; DNA: TGCGCCAGCAGTTTGACGAGCAGCAATCAGCCCCAGCATTTT
size: once; D: TRBD1; J: TRBJ2-1; V: TRBV7-4; length: 16; CDR3: CASSLGDRAFYNEQFF; DNA: TGTGCCAGCAGCTTAGGGGACAGGGCGTTCTACAATGAGCAGTTCTTC
size: NA; D: NA; J: TRBJ2-4; V: TRBV27; length: 15; CDR3: CASSSRQLAKNIQYF; DNA: TGTGCCAGCAGTTCTCGACAGTTAGCCAAAAACATTCAGTACTTC
size: NA; D: TRBD1; J: TRBJ1-1; V: TRBV20-1; length: 11; CDR3: CSAARTGVTFF; DNA: TGCAGTGCTGCAAGAACAGGGGTGACTTTCTTT
size: NA; D: TRBD1; J: TRBJ1-6; V: TRBV28; length: 15; CDR3: CASSLEGTGSSPLHF; DNA: TGTGCCAGCAGTCTCGAGGGGACAGGGTCTTCACCCCTCCACTTT
size: NA; D: NA; J: TRBJ2-4; V: TRBV11-3; length: 16; CDR3: CASSDNTFSPKNIQYF; DNA: TGTGCCAGCAGCGATAACACGTTTTCCCCCAAAAACATTCAGTACTTC
size: NA; D: TRBD1; J: TRBJ1-3; V: TRBV19; length: 13; CDR3: CASSPGQRNTIYF; DNA: TGTGCCAGTAGCCCGGGACAGCGAAACACCATATATTTT
size: NA; D: NA; J: TRBJ2-7; V: TRBV21-1; length: 12; CDR3: CASSNVYRGKYF; DNA: TGTGCCAGCAGCAACGTATACAGGGGAAAATACTTC
size: NA; D: NA; J: TRBJ1-3; V: TRBV28; length: 14; CDR3: CASSFQTGGNTIYF; DNA: TGTGCCAGCTCCTTTCAAACGGGGGGAAACACCATATATTTT
size: NA; D: NA; J: TRBJ2-7; V: TRBV6-2/TRBV6-3; length: 12; CDR3: CASSYQRLEQYF; DNA: TGTGCCAGCAGTTATCAGCGCCTCGAGCAGTACTTC
size: NA; D: NA; J: TRBJ2-7; V: TRBV21-1; length: 15; CDR3: CASSVGTSGSYEQYF; DNA: TGTGCCAGCAGCGTTGGGACTAGCGGTTCCTACGAGCAGTACTTC
size: few; D: NA; J: TRBJ2-2; V: TRBV24-1; length: 13; CDR3: CATSDFFSGELFF; DNA: TGTGCCACCAGTGATTTTTTCTCCGGGGAGCTGTTTTTT
size: NA; D: TRBD2; J: TRBJ2-1; V: TRBV25-1; length: 14; CDR3: CASSRATGGNEQFF; DNA: TGTGCCAGCAGCCGGGCGACGGGGGGGAATGAGCAGTTCTTC
size: few; D: TRBD1; J: TRBJ1-2; V: TRBV29-1; length: 15; CDR3: CSVVLNRGFNYGYTF; DNA: TGCAGCGTTGTCCTTAACAGGGGATTTAACTATGGCTACACCTTC
size: few; D: NA; J: TRBJ2-3; V: TRBV6-1; length: 16; CDR3: CASSEGGGASRDTQYF; DNA: TGTGCCAGCAGTGAGGGGGGGGGCGCGAGTCGAGATACGCAGTATTTT
size: NA; D: NA; J: TRBJ2-7; V: TRBV5-1; length: 12; CDR3: CASSPPGDEQYF; DNA: TGCGCCAGCAGCCCGCCGGGTGACGAGCAGTACTTC
size: once; D: TRBD2; J: TRBJ2-1; V: TRBV9; length: 16; CDR3: CASTGSGRGSYNEQFF; DNA: TGTGCCAGCACCGGTAGCGGGAGAGGCTCCTACAATGAGCAGTTCTTC
size: many; D: NA; J: TRBJ1-1; V: TRBV5-6; length: 16; CDR3: CASSLDGGSVYTEAFF; DNA: TGTGCCAGCAGCTTGGATGGGGGGTCGGTCTACACTGAAGCTTTCTTT
size: NA; D: TRBD1; J: TRBJ1-6; V: TRBV30; length: 19; CDR3: CAWSRRGPEFSSYNSPLHF; DNA: TGTGCCTGGAGTCGAAGGGGGCCAGAATTTAGCTCCTATAATTCACCCCTCCACTTT
size: NA; D: NA; J: TRBJ1-5; V: TRBV18; length: 16; CDR3: CASAPPGVHGNQPQHF; DNA: TGTGCCAGCGCCCCCCCGGGGGTCCACGGGAATCAGCCCCAGCATTTT
size: once; D: NA; J: TRBJ1-1; V: TRBV5-6; length: 15; CDR3: CASSFGAPMNTEAFF; DNA: TGTGCCAGCAGCTTCGGTGCTCCCATGAACACTGAAGCTTTCTTT
size: NA; D: NA; J: TRBJ2-7; V: TRBV11-2; length: 13; CDR3: CASGGTIGYEQYF; DNA: TGTGCCAGCGGGGGGACCATCGGCTACGAGCAGTACTTC
size: NA; D: NA; J: TRBJ1-4; V: TRBV11-2; length: 12; CDR3: CASSGYREKLFF; DNA: TGTGCCAGCAGCGGCTACAGGGAAAAACTGTTTTTT
size: NA; D: TRBD2; J: TRBJ2-7; V: TRBV13; length: 13; CDR3: CASSPAGAYEQYF; DNA: TGTGCCAGCAGCCCAGCGGGGGCCTACGAGCAGTACTTC
size: NA; D: NA; J: TRBJ1-1; V: TRBV7-8; length: 14; CDR3: CASSSKQGNTEAFF; DNA: TGTGCCAGCAGCTCCAAACAGGGGAACACTGAAGCTTTCTTT
size: few; D: NA; J: TRBJ2-7; V: TRBV7-8; length: 14; CDR3: CASSLGGGGGEQYF; DNA: TGTGCCAGCAGCTTAGGGGGAGGGGGTGGCGAGCAGTACTTC
size: NA; D: TRBD1; J: TRBJ1-3; V: TRBV3-1/TRBV3-2; length: 18; CDR3: CASSRRTGGNRSGNTIYF; DNA: TGTGCCAGCAGTCGAAGGACAGGGGGGAATCGTTCTGGAAACACCATATATTTT
size: NA; D: TRBD2; J: TRBJ2-1; V: TRBV2; length: 15; CDR3: CASTPLAGNYNEQFF; DNA: TGTGCCAGCACCCCACTAGCGGGTAACTACAATGAGCAGTTCTTC
size: NA; D: TRBD1; J: TRBJ2-3; V: TRBV24-1; length: 16; CDR3: CATSDPGTGGSDTQYF; DNA: TGTGCCACCAGTGATCCCGGGACAGGGGGCTCAGATACGCAGTATTTT
size: NA; D: NA; J: TRBJ1-3; V: TRBV18; length: 15; CDR3: CASSPAGGDGNTIYF; DNA: TGTGCCAGCTCCCCAGCAGGAGGGGACGGAAACACCATATATTTT
size: NA; D: NA; J: TRBJ1-2; V: TRBV9; length: 14; CDR3: CASSVGGGTYGYTF; DNA: TGTGCCAGCAGCGTAGGGGGAGGAACTTATGGCTACACCTTC
size: once; D: NA; J: TRBJ1-2; V: TRBV6-4; length: 15; CDR3: CASRNEETANYGYTF; DNA: TGTGCCAGCAGGAACGAGGAGACTGCTAACTATGGCTACACCTTC
size: NA; D: NA; J: TRBJ2-2; V: TRBV19; length: 14; CDR3: CASSWLGDTGELFF; DNA: TGTGCCAGTAGCTGGTTAGGGGACACCGGGGAGCTGTTTTTT